This TCR beta chain originates from a study of T cells in women clearing cervical HPV infection. Study at large: Controls gave blood once infection was undetectable; cases at lesion identification. Case blood was drawn a median approximately 150 days after lesion detection. Study-wide results and limits: Repertoire richness, not evenness, was significantly elevated in CIN3+ cases versus controls. Cases and controls were distinguished at AUC roughly 0.83 by richness and V genes.

Points on this clone: Its specificity is not known. The CDR3 is cut off 3 residues early in the read; its end comes from the germline J gene.

The repertoire was sequenced with immunoSEQ multiplex PCR; TCRdb's copy has only in-frame clones and lacks some. In all, the sample yields 25,000 or so clones. The CDR3 length is 15 residues. Trimming at V came to 4 bases and at J to 1 base, leaving 7 bases not matched to a gene. CDR1 is SGHVS and CDR2 is FQNEAQ in the germline V gene. The clonotype was recovered from a woman between 18 and 75 years old with a cervical HPV16 infection that either progressed to CIN3+ or cleared (not recorded which). The chain combines TRBV7-8 with TRBJ2-7, with 7 bases lining up with TRBD1. Sequencing input: blood buffy coat. CDR3 DNA, as far as it was read: TGTGCCAGCAGCTCCCGACAGGGCTCGTCCTACGAG. Translated, it gives CASSSRQGSSYE. The CDR3 reads in full as CASSSRQGSSYEQYF.